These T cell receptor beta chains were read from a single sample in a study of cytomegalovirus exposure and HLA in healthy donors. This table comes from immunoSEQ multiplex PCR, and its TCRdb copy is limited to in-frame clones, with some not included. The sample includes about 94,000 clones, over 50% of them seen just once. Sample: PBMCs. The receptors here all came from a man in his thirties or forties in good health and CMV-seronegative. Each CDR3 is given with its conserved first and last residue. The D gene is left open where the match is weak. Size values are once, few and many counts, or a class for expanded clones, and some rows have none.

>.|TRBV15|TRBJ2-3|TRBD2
TGTGCCACCAGCAGACTCCCGGGACTAGCGGGATTCCTCTCCGGGACAGATACGCAGTATTTT
CATSRLPGLAGFLSGTDTQYF
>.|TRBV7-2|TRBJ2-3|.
TGTGCCAGCAGCTTGACAGCTCTAGGCACAGATACGCAGTATTTT
CASSLTALGTDTQYF
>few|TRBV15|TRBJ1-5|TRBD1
TGTGCCACCAGCCGGGACAGTTGGGGCTTTAATAGCAATCAGCCCCAGCATTTT
CATSRDSWGFNSNQPQHF
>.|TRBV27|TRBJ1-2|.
TGTGCCAGCAGTTCTAGATACTTGGGGGGAGGGAACTATGGCTGCACCTTC
CASSSRYLGGGNYGCTF
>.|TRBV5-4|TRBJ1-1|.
TGTGCCAGCAGCTTGGGACAGGTGAACACTGAAGCTTTCTTT
CASSLGQVNTEAFF
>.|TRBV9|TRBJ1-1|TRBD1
TGTGCCAGCAGCGCCCGAGGACAGGGGAGTGGGGCTGAAGCTTTCTTT
CASSARGQGSGAEAFF
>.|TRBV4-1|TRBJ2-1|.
TGCGCCAGCAGCCAAGTGGTGACGCTATCAGGATACAATGAGCAGTTCTTC
CASSQVVTLSGYNEQFF
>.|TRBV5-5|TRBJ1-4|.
TGTGCCAGCAGCTCATTACAGGGCGAGGAGGAAAAACTGTTTTTT
CASSSLQGEEEKLFF
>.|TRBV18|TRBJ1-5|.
TGTGCCAGCTCACCAACCAGACAGACGATTTATCAGCCCCAGCATTTT
CASSPTRQTIYQPQHF
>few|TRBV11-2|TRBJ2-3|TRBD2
TGTGCCAGCAGCCCGGGACTAGCGGGGGGGTTCACAGATACGCAGTATTTT
CASSPGLAGGFTDTQYF
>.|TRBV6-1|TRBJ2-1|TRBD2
TGTGCCAGCAGTGAAGGGTCTAGCGGCTACAATGAGCAGTTCTTC
CASSEGSSGYNEQFF
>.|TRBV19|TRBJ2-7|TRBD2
TGTGCCAGTAGTATAGAGGCTAGCGGAACCTACGAGCAGTACTTC
CASSIEASGTYEQYF
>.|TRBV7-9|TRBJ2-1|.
TGTGCCAGCAGAAATTTCTACAGGGTTAGTCGCAATGAGCAGTTCTTC
CASRNFYRVSRNEQFF
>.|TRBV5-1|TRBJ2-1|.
TGCGCCAGCAGCTTGTTTGGAGGGCATTACAATGAGCAGTTCTTC
CASSLFGGHYNEQFF
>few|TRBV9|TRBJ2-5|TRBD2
TGTGCCAGCAGCGTCGGGGGGTTCGAGACCCAGTACTTC
CASSVGGFETQYF
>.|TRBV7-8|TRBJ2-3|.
TGTGCCAGCAGCATTGACGGGGGAGACCGCGGGACGCAGTATTTT
CASSIDGGDRGTQYF